A selection of T cell receptor beta chains follows, all from one sample in a study of follicular helper T cells after annual influenza vaccination. TCRdb's table, derived via immunoSEQ multiplex PCR, lists solely in-frame clones and lacks some. The table lists 9,000 or so clones, 83% of them singletons. Sequenced here: CXCR5+ CD38- circulating T follicular helper cells from blood, sampled 7 days after influenza vaccination. These receptors were obtained from an adult who received the influenza vaccine. CDR3s include the opening cysteine and the closing phenylalanine or tryptophan. Each record gives: V gene, J gene, D gene, clone size, CDR3 protein, CDR3 DNA. D genes are given only for firm matches. The size of a clone is reported for some rows only, either as once, few or many, or as a class for expanded clones.

>TRBV29-1|TRBJ1-4|.|.
CSVGDTNEKLFF
TGCAGCGTTGGGGACACTAATGAAAAACTGTTTTTT
>TRBV11-3|TRBJ1-1|.|.
CASSYPHGLENTEAFF
TGTGCCAGCAGCTACCCCCATGGCCTTGAGAACACTGAAGCTTTCTTT
>TRBV28|TRBJ1-2|.|.
CASSYIYGYTF
TGTGCCAGCAGTTATATATATGGCTACACCTTC
>TRBV5-8|TRBJ2-3|TRBD1|.
CASSSSGQGAADTQYF
TGTGCCAGCAGCTCCTCGGGACAGGGGGCGGCAGATACGCAGTATTTT
>TRBV9|TRBJ2-1|.|.
CASSALPGLLSYNEQFF
TGTGCCAGCAGCGCCCTCCCTGGGCTCCTCTCCTACAATGAGCAGTTCTTC
>TRBV9|TRBJ1-3|.|once
CASSVAMVGGGGNTIYF
TGTGCCAGCAGCGTAGCAATGGTCGGGGGAGGGGGAAACACCATATATTTT
>TRBV2|TRBJ1-1|.|.
CASSEAGGTKTEAFF
TGTGCCAGCAGTGAAGCGGGAGGGACGAAGACTGAAGCTTTCTTT
>TRBV28|TRBJ1-5|TRBD1|.
CATSGTGRNQPQHF
TGTGCCACCTCCGGGACAGGGAGAAATCAGCCCCAGCATTTT
>TRBV18|TRBJ1-5|.|.
CASSPDGTTNQPQHF
TGTGCCAGCTCACCAGACGGGACCACAAATCAGCCCCAGCATTTT
>TRBV7-2|TRBJ2-3|.|few
CASKEGSEDTQYF
TGTGCCAGCAAGGAAGGTAGCGAAGATACGCAGTATTTT
>TRBV29-1|TRBJ1-2|.|.
CSVATLREGYTF
TGCAGCGTTGCGACGCTCAGAGAGGGCTACACCTTC
>TRBV19|TRBJ1-1|TRBD1|.
CASSSGTVGSGNTEAFF
TGTGCCAGTAGTTCCGGGACAGTGGGATCTGGGAACACTGAAGCTTTCTTT
>TRBV5-1|TRBJ1-6|.|.
CASSLDREGHPLHF
TGCGCCAGCAGCTTGGACAGGGAGGGTCACCCCCTCCACTTT
>TRBV7-2|TRBJ2-5|TRBD2|.
CASSLVGGRRETQYF
TGTGCCAGCAGCTTAGTGGGGGGGAGAAGGGAGACCCAGTACTTC
>TRBV28|TRBJ2-6|.|.
CASSPDSSGANVLTF
TGTGCCAGCAGCCCGGACAGCTCTGGGGCCAACGTCCTGACTTTC
>TRBV7-2|TRBJ1-3|TRBD1|.
CASSPGTGDGNTIYF
TGTGCCAGCAGCCCTGGGACAGGGGATGGAAACACCATATATTTT
>TRBV4-3|TRBJ1-2|.|.
CASSQDGGPHNYGYTF
TGCGCCAGCAGCCAAGACGGGGGGCCCCATAACTATGGCTACACCTTC
>TRBV4-2|TRBJ2-7|.|.
CASSQDTALEQYF
TGTGCCAGCAGCCAAGATACAGCCCTCGAGCAGTACTTC
>TRBV15|TRBJ1-4|.|.
CATSRVPPQIATNEKLFF
TGTGCCACCAGCAGAGTACCGCCACAAATCGCAACTAATGAAAAACTGTTTTTT
>TRBV7-2|TRBJ2-1|.|.
CASSLGSFSDEQFF
TGTGCCAGCAGCTTAGGTAGTTTCAGTGATGAGCAGTTCTTC
>TRBV10-2|TRBJ1-1|.|once
CASRSAGGQAEAFF
TGCGCCAGCAGATCGGCGGGGGGCCAGGCTGAAGCTTTCTTT
>TRBV19|TRBJ2-6|.|.
CASSTGGGTAGANVLTF
TGTGCCAGTAGTACTGGTGGGGGGACGGCTGGGGCCAACGTCCTGACTTTC
>TRBV19|TRBJ1-3|.|.
CASRLTPISGNTIYF
TGTGCCAGTAGACTAACACCTATCTCTGGAAACACCATATATTTT
>TRBV6-5|TRBJ2-1|.|.
CASGSSGQRYNEQFF
TGTGCCAGCGGATCGTCGGGACAAAGGTACAATGAGCAGTTCTTC
>TRBV5-1|TRBJ1-6|.|once
CASSSSGVSSYNSPLHF
TGCGCCAGCAGCTCTTCCGGGGTGAGCTCCTATAATTCACCCCTCCACTTT
>TRBV10-3|TRBJ1-2|.|.
CAISESSWQEGYGYTF
TGTGCCATCAGTGAGTCGTCTTGGCAAGAGGGCTATGGCTACACCTTC
>TRBV28|TRBJ1-4|TRBD1|.
CASGEQGAVEKLFF
TGTGCCAGCGGCGAACAGGGGGCGGTTGAAAAACTGTTTTTT
>TRBV7-2|TRBJ2-3|.|.
CASSLMGDTQYF
TGTGCCAGCAGCTTAATGGGAGATACGCAGTATTTT
>TRBV6-1|TRBJ2-4|.|.
CASTPDWGAKNIQYF
TGTGCCAGCACTCCCGATTGGGGTGCCAAAAACATTCAGTACTTC
>TRBV19|TRBJ1-5|.|.
CASRDLNQPQHF
TGTGCCAGTAGGGATCTAAATCAGCCCCAGCATTTT
>TRBV27|TRBJ1-1|.|.
CASSFTVNTEAFF
TGTGCCAGCAGTTTTACCGTGAACACTGAAGCTTTCTTT
>TRBV6-5|TRBJ1-1|.|.
CASRPLRNTEAFF
TGTGCCAGCAGGCCCCTTAGGAACACTGAAGCTTTCTTT
>TRBV19|TRBJ1-1|.|.
CASKGGKSGNTEAFF
TGTGCCAGTAAGGGGGGGAAGTCGGGGAACACTGAAGCTTTCTTT
>TRBV28|TRBJ1-5|TRBD1|few
CAVPGQGADQPQHF
TGTGCCGTACCGGGACAGGGGGCGGATCAGCCCCAGCATTTT
>TRBV5-1|TRBJ1-4|.|once
CASSRAGEKLFF
TGCGCCAGCAGCCGCGCGGGAGAAAAACTGTTTTTT
>TRBV14|TRBJ2-5|TRBD2|.
CASSQDREGPETQYF
TGTGCCAGCAGCCAGGATCGGGAGGGCCCTGAGACCCAGTACTTC
>TRBV11-1|TRBJ1-1|.|once
CASSLVGLGAFF
TGTGCCAGCAGCTTAGTAGGACTCGGAGCTTTCTTT